These T cell receptor beta chains were read from a single sample in a study of blood T cell repertoires in COVID-19. The assay was immunoSEQ multiplex PCR, and TCRdb's table has in-frame clones only and misses some. The data hold 200,000 or so clones, with around 77% observed a single time. The sample taken for sequencing was peripheral blood. All receptors derive from a man aged 55 to 69 with active or convalescent COVID-19. The CDR3 runs from the conserved cysteine through the conserved F or W. Fields, in order: V gene, D gene, J gene, clone size, CDR3 DNA, CDR3 protein. The D gene is left open where the match is weak. The size entry is marked missing in some rows and otherwise reads once, few, many or a size class.

V gene: TRBV4-1
D gene: .
J gene: TRBJ1-1
clone size: .
CDR3 DNA: TGCGCCAGCAGCCAAGATAGTGGCGGGAACACTGAAGCTTTCTTT
CDR3 protein: CASSQDSGGNTEAFF

V gene: TRBV14
D gene: TRBD1
J gene: TRBJ1-6
clone size: .
CDR3 DNA: TGTGCCAGCAGCCAAAGGACAGGTTACAATTCACCCCTCCACTTT
CDR3 protein: CASSQRTGYNSPLHF

V gene: TRBV3-1/TRBV3-2
D gene: TRBD2
J gene: TRBJ2-7
clone size: once
CDR3 DNA: TGTGCCAGCAGCCAAGTTGCGGGAGCTCGGGACGAGCAGTACTTC
CDR3 protein: CASSQVAGARDEQYF

V gene: TRBV7-9
D gene: TRBD2
J gene: TRBJ2-1
clone size: .
CDR3 DNA: TGTGCCAGCAGCCAAGCCGGGGGAGCGGGAGTAGGTGAGCAGTTCTTC
CDR3 protein: CASSQAGGAGVGEQFF

V gene: TRBV24-1
D gene: TRBD1
J gene: TRBJ2-7
clone size: few
CDR3 DNA: TGTGCCACCGGGAGCTCAGGGGGCTCCTACGAGCAGTACTTC
CDR3 protein: CATGSSGGSYEQYF

V gene: TRBV6-1
D gene: .
J gene: TRBJ1-1
clone size: .
CDR3 DNA: TGTGCCAGCAGTGAAGCATTACTATACAGGGCCACTGAAGCTTTCTTT
CDR3 protein: CASSEALLYRATEAFF

V gene: TRBV7-2
D gene: .
J gene: TRBJ1-2
clone size: .
CDR3 DNA: TGTGCCAGCAGCTTTGCGACAGCCCGCTGGGGCTACACCTTC
CDR3 protein: CASSFATARWGYTF

V gene: TRBV28
D gene: TRBD2
J gene: TRBJ2-7
clone size: .
CDR3 DNA: TGTGCCAGCAGGTACGGGGGGGTTGGTCGCGAGCAGTACTTC
CDR3 protein: CASRYGGVGREQYF

V gene: TRBV19
D gene: TRBD1
J gene: TRBJ1-5
clone size: few
CDR3 DNA: TGTGCCAGTAGTACCCCGACAGGGGCGGGGCAGCCCCAGCATTTT
CDR3 protein: CASSTPTGAGQPQHF

V gene: TRBV10-3
D gene: .
J gene: TRBJ1-1
clone size: once
CDR3 DNA: TGTGCCATCAGCGACTTAGGGGGGGCGGACACTGAAGCTTTCTTT
CDR3 protein: CAISDLGGADTEAFF

V gene: TRBV3-1/TRBV3-2
D gene: TRBD2
J gene: TRBJ2-7
clone size: .
CDR3 DNA: TGTGCCAGCAGCCGGGGGACTAGCGAAATTGGGTACGAGCAGTACTTC
CDR3 protein: CASSRGTSEIGYEQYF

V gene: TRBV3-1/TRBV3-2
D gene: .
J gene: TRBJ2-1
clone size: .
CDR3 DNA: TGTGCCAGCAGCCAAGATCTAGTTAAGCCTTTCAATGAGCAGTTCTTC
CDR3 protein: CASSQDLVKPFNEQFF

V gene: TRBV19
D gene: TRBD1
J gene: TRBJ2-3
clone size: .
CDR3 DNA: TGTGCCAGCCAGACAGGGGGCGATACGCAGTATTTT
CDR3 protein: CASQTGGDTQYF

V gene: TRBV11-2
D gene: TRBD2
J gene: TRBJ2-1
clone size: .
CDR3 DNA: TGTGCCAGCAGCTCGTTATCTAGCGGGTACTCCTACAATGAGCAGTTCTTC
CDR3 protein: CASSSLSSGYSYNEQFF

V gene: TRBV7-6
D gene: TRBD2
J gene: TRBJ2-3
clone size: once
CDR3 DNA: TGTGCCAGCAGCCCGGGACTAGCGGGACACACAGATACGCAGTATTTT
CDR3 protein: CASSPGLAGHTDTQYF

V gene: TRBV19
D gene: TRBD2
J gene: TRBJ2-3
clone size: .
CDR3 DNA: TGTGCCAGTAGTACCCGACTAGCGGGAGGGCCGATCCAACACACAGATACGCAGTATTTT
CDR3 protein: CASSTRLAGGPIQHTDTQYF

V gene: TRBV19
D gene: TRBD1
J gene: TRBJ1-2
clone size: .
CDR3 DNA: TGTGCCAGTAGTATATCGGGACAGGGGTATGGCTACACCTTC
CDR3 protein: CASSISGQGYGYTF

V gene: TRBV11-1
D gene: TRBD1
J gene: TRBJ2-7
clone size: .
CDR3 DNA: TGTGCCAGCAGCATGGGACAGTTACCAGGCTACGAGCAGTACTTC
CDR3 protein: CASSMGQLPGYEQYF

V gene: TRBV19
D gene: TRBD2
J gene: TRBJ2-1
clone size: .
CDR3 DNA: TGTGCCAGTAGTATAACGCTAGCGGGAGTCTACAATGAGCAGTTCTTC
CDR3 protein: CASSITLAGVYNEQFF

V gene: TRBV27
D gene: TRBD1
J gene: TRBJ2-1
clone size: .
CDR3 DNA: TGTGCCAGCAGCTCCGGGGACAGGGGTGAGTTCTTC
CDR3 protein: CASSSGDRGEFF

V gene: TRBV6-5
D gene: TRBD1
J gene: TRBJ1-5
clone size: .
CDR3 DNA: TGTGCCAGCAGCAGGGACAGGGGGGGGGATCAGCCCCAGCATTTT
CDR3 protein: CASSRDRGGDQPQHF

V gene: TRBV7-6
D gene: .
J gene: TRBJ1-1
clone size: few
CDR3 DNA: TGTGCCAGCAGCTTGACGGACAGGAACACTGAAGCTTTCTTT
CDR3 protein: CASSLTDRNTEAFF

V gene: TRBV7-9
D gene: TRBD1
J gene: TRBJ1-6
clone size: few
CDR3 DNA: TGTGCCAGCAGCCTGAACAGGGGCTACGTTGGTTCACCCCTCCACTTT
CDR3 protein: CASSLNRGYVGSPLHF

V gene: TRBV6-2/TRBV6-3
D gene: .
J gene: TRBJ1-6
clone size: .
CDR3 DNA: TGTGCCAGCAGTTCTCGACAGCTACATTCACCCCTCCACTTT
CDR3 protein: CASSSRQLHSPLHF

V gene: TRBV28
D gene: .
J gene: TRBJ1-1
clone size: .
CDR3 DNA: TGTGCCAGCAGGCCCCTGACAGCCGACACTGAAGCTTTCTTT
CDR3 protein: CASRPLTADTEAFF

V gene: TRBV7-3
D gene: TRBD2
J gene: TRBJ2-2
clone size: few
CDR3 DNA: TGTGCCAGCAGCTCTAGCGGGAACACCGGGGAGCTGTTTTTT
CDR3 protein: CASSSSGNTGELFF

V gene: TRBV6-2/TRBV6-3
D gene: .
J gene: TRBJ2-7
clone size: few
CDR3 DNA: TGTGCCAGCAGTTCGGACATCTACTCCTACGAGCAGTACTTC
CDR3 protein: CASSSDIYSYEQYF

V gene: TRBV5-4
D gene: TRBD2
J gene: TRBJ2-5
clone size: .
CDR3 DNA: TGTGCCAGCAGCTACCCGACTAGCGGGACGGAGACCCAGTACTTC
CDR3 protein: CASSYPTSGTETQYF

V gene: TRBV5-6
D gene: .
J gene: TRBJ2-5
clone size: .
CDR3 DNA: TGTGCCAGCAGCTTCGCAGGGCGAGAGACCCAGTACTTC
CDR3 protein: CASSFAGRETQYF

V gene: TRBV2
D gene: TRBD1
J gene: TRBJ2-7
clone size: .
CDR3 DNA: TGTGCCAGCAGTAAGACAGGGGCCCGCTACGAGCAGTACTTC
CDR3 protein: CASSKTGARYEQYF

V gene: TRBV6-6
D gene: .
J gene: TRBJ2-2
clone size: .
CDR3 DNA: TGTGCCAGCCTACCTCGGACGGAGGGCACCGGGGAGCTGTTTTTT
CDR3 protein: CASLPRTEGTGELFF

V gene: TRBV18
D gene: .
J gene: TRBJ2-7
clone size: few
CDR3 DNA: TGTGCCAGCTCACCACCAATCGGGTCGGGTATCGAGCAGTACTTC
CDR3 protein: CASSPPIGSGIEQYF

V gene: TRBV7-9
D gene: .
J gene: TRBJ2-1
clone size: .
CDR3 DNA: TGTGCCAGCAGCCGTATGGGGAGTCGGGATGAGCAGTTCTTC
CDR3 protein: CASSRMGSRDEQFF

V gene: TRBV28
D gene: .
J gene: TRBJ2-2
clone size: .
CDR3 DNA: TGTGCCAGCAGCCTTCCAGGGGTAAACACCGGGGAGCTGTTTTTT
CDR3 protein: CASSLPGVNTGELFF

V gene: TRBV4-3
D gene: TRBD1
J gene: TRBJ1-2
clone size: .
CDR3 DNA: TGCGCCAGCAGCCAATACACAGGGGGAGGTGGCTACACCTTC
CDR3 protein: CASSQYTGGGGYTF

V gene: TRBV7-3
D gene: .
J gene: TRBJ2-1
clone size: .
CDR3 DNA: TGTGCCAGCAGCTTAAGGACAGCAGACAATGAGCAGTTCTTC
CDR3 protein: CASSLRTADNEQFF

V gene: TRBV6-1
D gene: .
J gene: TRBJ2-7
clone size: .
CDR3 DNA: TGTGCCAGCAGTGAAGTGAGGGAGGCCACCTACGAGCAGTACTTC
CDR3 protein: CASSEVREATYEQYF

V gene: TRBV4-1
D gene: .
J gene: TRBJ2-3
clone size: .
CDR3 DNA: TGCGCCAGCAGCCAAAGAGGGTATGCAGATACGCAGTATTTT
CDR3 protein: CASSQRGYADTQYF

V gene: TRBV5-6
D gene: TRBD2
J gene: TRBJ2-7
clone size: .
CDR3 DNA: TGTGCCAGCAGCTCCTTGATGGCGGGAGTAACCTACGAGCAGTACTTC
CDR3 protein: CASSSLMAGVTYEQYF